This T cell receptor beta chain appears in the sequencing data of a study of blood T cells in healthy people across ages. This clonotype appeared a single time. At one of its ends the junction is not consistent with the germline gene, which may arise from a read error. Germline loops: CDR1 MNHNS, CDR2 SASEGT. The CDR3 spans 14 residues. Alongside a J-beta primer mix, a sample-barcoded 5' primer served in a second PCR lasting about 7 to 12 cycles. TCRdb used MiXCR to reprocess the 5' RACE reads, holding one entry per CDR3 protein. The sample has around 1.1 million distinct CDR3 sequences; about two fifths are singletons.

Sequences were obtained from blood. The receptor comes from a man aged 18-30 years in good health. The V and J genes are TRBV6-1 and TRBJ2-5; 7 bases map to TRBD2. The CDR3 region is CTSSPSGDGETQYF. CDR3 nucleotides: TGTACCAGCAGTCCTAGCGGTGATGGAGAGACCCAGTACTTC.